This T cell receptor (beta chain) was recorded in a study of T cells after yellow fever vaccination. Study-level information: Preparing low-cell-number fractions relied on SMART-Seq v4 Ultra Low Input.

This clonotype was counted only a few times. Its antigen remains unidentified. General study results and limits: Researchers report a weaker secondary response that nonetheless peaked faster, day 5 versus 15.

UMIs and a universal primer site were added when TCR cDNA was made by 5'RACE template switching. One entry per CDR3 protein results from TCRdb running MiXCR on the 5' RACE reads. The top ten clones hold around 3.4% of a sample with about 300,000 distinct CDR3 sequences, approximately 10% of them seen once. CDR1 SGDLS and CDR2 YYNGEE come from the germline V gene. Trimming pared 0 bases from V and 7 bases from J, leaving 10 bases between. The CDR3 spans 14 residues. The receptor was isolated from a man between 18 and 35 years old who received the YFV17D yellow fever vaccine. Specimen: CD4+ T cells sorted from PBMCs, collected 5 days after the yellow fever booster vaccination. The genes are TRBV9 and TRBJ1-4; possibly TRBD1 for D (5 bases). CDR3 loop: CASSVGDGSEKLFF. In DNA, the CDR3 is TGTGCCAGCAGCGTAGGGGACGGCTCTGAAAAACTGTTTTTT.